A selection of T cell receptor beta chains follows, all from one sample in a study. TCRdb used MiXCR to reprocess the RT-PCR reads, holding one entry per CDR3 protein. The sample shows approximately 720,000 distinct CDR3 sequences, 14% of them seen only once. The sample taken for sequencing was memory CD4+ T cells from blood. The receptors originated from a female donor in good health, serving as a healthy control. Each CDR3 is given with its conserved first and last residue. D genes are given only for firm matches. Clone size is given for some rows only: seen once, a few or many times, or a class if the clone is expanded.

>TRBV9|NA|TRBJ2-3|NA
CASSKTISTDTQYF
TGTGCCAGCAGCAAGACTATAAGCACAGATACGCAGTATTTT
>TRBV5-1|few|TRBJ2-2|NA
CASSFRESGELFF
TGCGCCAGCAGCTTCCGGGAGTCCGGGGAGCTGTTTTTT
>TRBV4-3|few|TRBJ2-1|NA
CASSQDLGWGAYNEQFF
TGCGCCAGCAGCCAAGATCTCGGGTGGGGAGCGTACAATGAGCAGTTCTTC
>TRBV27|few|TRBJ2-5|NA
CASSLGSWETQYF
TGTGCCAGCAGTCTAGGGAGCTGGGAGACCCAGTACTTC
>TRBV28|many|TRBJ1-5|TRBD1
CASSHRDRGGGNQPQHF
TGTGCCAGCAGTCACCGGGACAGGGGTGGGGGCAATCAGCCCCAGCATTTT
>TRBV19|few|TRBJ1-6|NA
CATGPQNSPLHF
TGTGCCACGGGACCGCAAAATTCACCCCTCCACTTT
>TRBV7-2|NA|TRBJ1-2|TRBD1
CASSLALQGVPYGYTF
TGTGCCAGCAGCCTAGCACTCCAGGGGGTACCCTATGGCTACACCTTC
>TRBV10-3|many|TRBJ1-1|TRBD1
CAITTGYVNTEAFF
TGTGCCATCACGACAGGGTATGTGAACACTGAAGCTTTCTTT
>TRBV14|NA|TRBJ2-1|NA
CASSQWGNRNEQFF
TGTGCCAGCAGCCAATGGGGGAACAGAAATGAGCAGTTCTTC
>TRBV28|few|TRBJ1-2|NA
CASSLEPDRGYTF
TGTGCCAGCAGTCTAGAGCCCGACAGGGGCTACACCTTC
>TRBV20-1|NA|TRBJ2-1|NA
CSAGLRNNEQFF
TGCAGTGCTGGACTACGAAACAATGAGCAGTTCTTC
>TRBV7-7|few|TRBJ2-5|TRBD2
CASSPGLAGPETQYF
TGTGCCAGCAGCCCGGGACTAGCGGGCCCAGAGACCCAGTACTTC
>TRBV6-5|NA|TRBJ2-7|NA
CASTPGLPNEQYF
TGTGCCAGCACCCCGGGTCTTCCCAACGAGCAGTACTTC
>TRBV30|NA|TRBJ2-3|NA
CAWTTGTDTQYF
TGTGCCTGGACTACAGGCACAGATACGCAGTATTTT
>TRBV5-1|NA|TRBJ2-5|NA
CASSPGVDKGGETQYF
TGCGCCAGCAGCCCCGGCGTGGACAAAGGAGGAGAGACCCAGTACTTC
>TRBV4-3|many|TRBJ2-2|NA
CASSQERGGAGGELFF
TGCGCCAGCAGCCAAGAACGTGGGGGCGCGGGCGGGGAGCTGTTTTTT
>TRBV20-1|many|TRBJ2-4|NA
CSAPGSLAKNIQYF
TGCAGTGCCCCAGGGTCCCTAGCCAAAAACATTCAGTACTTC
>TRBV20-1|many|TRBJ2-1|NA
CSARGTGSLSYNEQFF
TGCAGTGCTAGAGGGACTGGAAGTCTCTCCTACAATGAGCAGTTCTTC
>TRBV19|few|TRBJ1-1|TRBD1
CASSILDRETEAFF
TGTGCCAGTAGTATTTTGGACAGGGAAACTGAAGCTTTCTTT
>TRBV7-3|NA|TRBJ2-2|NA
CASSLFGTGEPFF
TGTGCCAGCAGCTTATTCGGCACCGGGGAGCCGTTTTTT
>TRBV7-2|NA|TRBJ1-6|NA
CASSPDRGYSPLHF
TGTGCCAGCAGCCCAGATAGAGGGTATTCACCCCTCCACTTT
>TRBV29-1|few|TRBJ2-6|NA
CSVRPSSGANVLTF
TGCAGCGTCCGACCCAGCTCTGGGGCCAACGTCCTGACTTTC
>TRBV20-1|few|TRBJ1-4|TRBD1
CSAKQGANEKLFF
TGCAGTGCTAAGCAGGGGGCCAATGAAAAACTGTTTTTT
>TRBV12-3/TRBV12-4|many|TRBJ2-7|NA
CASSSSLGGQQYF
TGTGCCAGCAGTTCCTCTCTTGGGGGGCAGCAGTACTTC
>TRBV20-1|few|TRBJ2-5|TRBD1
CSATRGQGVIETQYF
TGCAGTGCTACGAGGGGACAGGGGGTAATAGAGACCCAGTACTTC
>TRBV6-5|few|TRBJ1-1|NA
CASSYGQGHTEAFF
TGTGCCAGCAGTTACGGGCAGGGGCACACTGAAGCTTTCTTT
>TRBV24-1|many|TRBJ2-1|NA
CATSLGGGSYNEQFF
TGTGCCACCAGTTTGGGCGGAGGTTCCTACAATGAGCAGTTCTTC
>TRBV12-3/TRBV12-4|few|TRBJ1-6|NA
CASSPLQPNSPLHF
TGTGCCAGCAGTCCCCTACAGCCCAATTCACCCCTCCACTTT
>TRBV6-5|NA|TRBJ2-1|NA
CASSYSRGTFEQFF
TGTGCCAGCAGTTACTCGAGGGGGACGTTTGAGCAGTTCTTC
>TRBV24-1|NA|TRBJ2-5|NA
CATSDSADFQETQYF
TGTGCCACCAGTGATTCAGCAGACTTCCAAGAGACCCAGTACTTC
>TRBV9|many|TRBJ2-3|TRBD2
CASSLSLAGVGSDTQYF
TGTGCCAGCAGCTTAAGTCTAGCGGGAGTCGGATCAGATACGCAGTATTTT
>TRBV6-1|NA|TRBJ2-2|NA
CASSPVQPGSGELFF
TGTGCCAGCAGTCCGGTCCAACCGGGATCCGGGGAGCTGTTTTTT
>TRBV20-1|NA|TRBJ1-5|TRBD1
CSAPGTGGFGQPQHF
TGCAGTGCGCCCGGGACAGGGGGCTTCGGTCAGCCCCAGCATTTT
>TRBV3-1|few|TRBJ1-5|NA
CASSPYSYSNQPQHF
TGTGCCAGCAGCCCTTACAGCTATAGCAATCAGCCCCAGCATTTT
>TRBV6-5|NA|TRBJ2-1|NA
CASSYSITFGAYNEQFF
TGTGCCAGCAGTTACTCGATAACGTTTGGAGCCTACAATGAGCAGTTCTTC
>TRBV5-1|few|TRBJ2-2|NA
CASSLAGRVEAGELFF
TGCGCCAGCAGCTTGGCCGGTCGCGTTGAGGCCGGGGAGCTGTTTTTT
>TRBV7-2|few|TRBJ2-4|TRBD1
CASSSPGTGGNIQYF
TGTGCCAGCAGCTCCCCCGGGACAGGGGGCAACATTCAGTACTTC
>TRBV10-3|few|TRBJ2-6|NA
CAISDRQEGVSGANVLTF
TGTGCCATCAGTGACCGCCAAGAGGGTGTCTCTGGGGCCAACGTCCTGACTTTC
>TRBV25-1|few|TRBJ2-7|NA
CASSDPGTPDDEQYF
TGTGCCAGCAGTGACCCCGGGACACCCGACGACGAGCAGTACTTC